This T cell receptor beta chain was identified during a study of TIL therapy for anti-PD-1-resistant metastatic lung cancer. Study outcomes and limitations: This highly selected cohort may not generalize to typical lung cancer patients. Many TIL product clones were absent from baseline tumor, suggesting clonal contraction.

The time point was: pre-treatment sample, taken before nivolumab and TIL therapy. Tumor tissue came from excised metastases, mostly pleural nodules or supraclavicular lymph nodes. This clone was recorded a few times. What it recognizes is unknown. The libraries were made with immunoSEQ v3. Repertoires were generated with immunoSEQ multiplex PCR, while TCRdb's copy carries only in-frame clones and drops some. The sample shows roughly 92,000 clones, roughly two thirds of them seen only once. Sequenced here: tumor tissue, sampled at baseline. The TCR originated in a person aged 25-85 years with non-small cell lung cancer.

The DNA for the CDR3 is TGTGCCAGCAGTACTCGACAGGGACTAGCGGGAAAGTCGGCGTACGAGCAGTACTTC. This encodes CASSTRQGLAGKSAYEQYF. The J gene is TRBJ2-7, the V gene TRBV27, with 13 bases matching TRBD2. After removal of 5 bases from V and 4 bases from J, the junction contained 17 bases not matched to a gene. From germline, CDR1 is MNHEY and CDR2 SMNVEV (reference sequence). The CDR3 has 19 residues.